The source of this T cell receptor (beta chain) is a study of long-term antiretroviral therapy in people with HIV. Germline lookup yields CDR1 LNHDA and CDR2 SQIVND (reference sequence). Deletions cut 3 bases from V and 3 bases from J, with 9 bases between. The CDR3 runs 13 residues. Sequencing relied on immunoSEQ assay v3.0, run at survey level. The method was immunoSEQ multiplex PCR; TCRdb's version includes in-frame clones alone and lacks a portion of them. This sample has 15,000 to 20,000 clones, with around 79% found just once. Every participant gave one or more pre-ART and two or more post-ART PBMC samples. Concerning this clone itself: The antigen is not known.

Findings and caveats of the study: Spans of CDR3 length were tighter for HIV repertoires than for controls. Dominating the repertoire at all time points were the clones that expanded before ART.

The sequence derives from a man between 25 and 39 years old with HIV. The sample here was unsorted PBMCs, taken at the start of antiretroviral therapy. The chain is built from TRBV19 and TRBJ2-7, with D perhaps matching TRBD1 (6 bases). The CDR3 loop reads CASSMRGFYEQYF. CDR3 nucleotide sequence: TGTGCCAGTAGTATGAGGGGGTTCTACGAGCAGTACTTC. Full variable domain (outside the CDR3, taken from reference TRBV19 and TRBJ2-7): DGGITQSPKYLFRKEGQNVTLSCEQNLNHDAMYWYRQDPGQGLRLIYYSQIVNDFQKGDIAEGYSVSREKKESFPLTVTSAQKNPTAFYLCASSMRGFYEQYFGPGTRLTVT.